The 3 T cell receptor beta chains below all came from one sample that was sequenced in a study of T cell responses to AZD1222 COVID-19 vaccine. Assay used: immunoSEQ multiplex PCR; TCRdb lists only in-frame clones, some missing. The top ten clones hold about 1.2% of a sample with about 120,000 clones, around 86% of them seen once. The sample was peripheral blood, taken on day 0 of AZD1222 vaccination. The receptors stem from an adult in good health.

The chain employs TRBV5-6 and TRBJ2-1; either TRBD1 or TRBD2 may supply D (6 bases each). CDR3 length equals 13 residues. Germline V lookup: CDR1 SGHDT, CDR2 YYEEEE. V was clipped by 4 bases and J by 8 bases, with 13 bases between them. The CDR3 region has the DNA TGTGCCAGCAGCCGGAAGGGGGGCGATGAGCAGTTCTTC. This codes for CASSRKGGDEQFF.

This chain connects TRBV6-2 or TRBV6-3 to TRBJ1-1; D uncertain. CDR3 size: 12 residues. Germline CDR1 and CDR2: MNHEY and SVGEGT. V dropped 2 bases and J dropped 7 bases, with 8 bases sitting between them. CDR3 protein: CASSYGSDEAFF. The CDR3 DNA is TGTGCCAGCAGTTACGGGAGCGATGAAGCTTTCTTT.

J is TRBJ1-6 and V is TRBV2, with unresolved D. The V gene's germline CDR1 is SNHLY and CDR2 FYNNEI. The CDR3 is made up of 14 amino acids. Trimming removed 2 bases from V and 7 bases from J, with 9 bases in between. Here the CDR3 DNA reads TGTGCCAGCAGTGAATATCGGGTGAATTCACCCCTCCACTTT. As protein: CASSEYRVNSPLHF. The full variable domain, in which reference TRBV2 and TRBJ1-6 provide the parts outside the CDR3, is EPEVTQTPSHQVTQMGQEVILRCVPISNHLYFYWYRQILGQKVEFLVSFYNNEISEKSEIFDDQFSVERPDGSNFTLKIRSTKLEDSAMYFCASSEYRVNSPLHFGNGTRLTVT.